The next 13 T cell receptor beta chains were all read from a single sample in a study of OX40 agonist ivuxolimab in advanced cancers. Repertoires were generated with immunoSEQ multiplex PCR, while TCRdb's copy carries only in-frame clones and drops some. The table has approximately 55,000 clones, around 85% seen once; the top ten hold roughly 13%. Sequenced material: CD4+ or CD8+ T cells sorted from blood, taken in a trial of the OX40 agonist ivuxolimab. The receptor source for this set is an adult with an advanced solid tumor such as melanoma, head and neck, liver or kidney cancer.

This chain connects TRBV7-2 to TRBJ2-5, with TRBD2 as a possible D gene (5 bases). Germline-derived CDR1 and CDR2 are SGHTA and FQGNSA. The CDR3 extends over 19 amino acids. V lost 0 bases and J lost 5, with 25 bases in between. CDR3 coding DNA: TGTGCCAGCAGCTTAGCATCCGTTGCGGTAGCGTGGGAGTCCGAGACCCAGTACTTC. It is translated as CASSLASVAVAWESETQYF.

J is TRBJ2-7 and V is TRBV9; 13 positions agree with TRBD2. This CDR3 has 15 amino acids. Unmatched junction bases numbered 5, after V lost 4 bases and J lost 4 bases. Germline lookup yields CDR1 SGDLS and CDR2 YYNGEE. The CDR3 is CASSSRTSGSYEQYF. The CDR3 region has the DNA TGTGCCAGCAGCTCAAGGACTAGCGGGAGTTACGAGCAGTACTTC.

The sample holds a few counts of this clone. The chain combines TRBV19 with TRBJ1-5; D ambiguous. Trimming cost V 5 bases and J 6 bases, with 11 bases left between them. Per germline, CDR1 LNHDA and CDR2 SQIVND (reference sequence). The CDR3 spans 13 residues. The CDR3 loop reads CASSPNPFQPQHF. The CDR3 coding sequence is TGTGCCAGTAGTCCTAACCCGTTTCAGCCCCAGCATTTT.

This chain uses TRBV18 with TRBJ1-2, with D perhaps TRBD1 (5 bases). Germline assignment: CDR1 KGHSH and CDR2 LQKENI. The CDR3 has 13 amino acids. Between the trimmed V and J ends, which lost 2 bases and 4 bases, there was a span of 8 bases. CDR3 amino acids: CASSPGTIYGYTF. The CDR3 DNA reads as TGTGCCAGCTCACCAGGGACCATCTATGGCTACACCTTC.

V gene TRBV12-5 combines with J gene TRBJ2-3; 7 bases map to TRBD1. In germline, CDR1 is LGHNT, CDR2 FRNRAP. The CDR3 loop spans 16 amino acids. The junction had 9 bases not matched to a gene; V was cut back by 5 bases and J by 1 base. CDR3 DNA sequence: TGTGCTAGTGGTCCAGGGTACGGACAGGGCACAGATACGCAGTATTTT. Its protein is CASGPGYGQGTDTQYF.

The rearrangement links TRBV5-1 to TRBJ2-1, with 7 bases identical to TRBD1. Germline loops: CDR1 SGHRS, CDR2 YFSETQ. Germline trimming cut 4 bases from V and 4 bases from J; bases unmatched to any gene: 14. This CDR3 spans 17 amino acids. CDR3 sequence: CASSPTGSPTLYNEQFF. The CDR3 bases are TGCGCCAGCAGCCCGACAGGGTCCCCTACTTTATACAATGAGCAGTTCTTC.

This clone was recorded only once. This chain connects TRBV30 to TRBJ1-1; 9 bases map to TRBD1. V gave up 2 bases and J gave up 3 bases; unmatched junction bases: 4. This CDR3 spans 14 amino acids. Germline CDR1 GTSNPN, CDR2 SVGIG (reference sequence). The CDR3 region is CAWSTWTGDTEAFF. The CDR3 bases are TGTGCCTGGAGTACATGGACAGGGGACACTGAAGCTTTCTTT.

The chain couples TRBV6-1 to TRBJ2-7, with 7 positions matching TRBD1. The CDR3 contains 14 residues. Germline CDR1 MNHNS, CDR2 SASEGT. V lost 6 bases and J lost 4; bases outside the gene matches: 9. The CDR3: CASSRDSTFYEQYF. The CDR3 nucleotides read TGTGCCAGCAGCCGGGACAGTACCTTTTACGAGCAGTACTTC.

The chain uses TRBV6-6 and TRBJ1-1; TRBD1 might be the D (5 bases). The CDR3 consists of 12 residues. Trimming cost V 6 bases and J 1 base, with 6 bases left between them. CDR1 is MNHNY, CDR2 SVGAGI, per germline (reference sequence). The CDR3 here is CASRGGNTEAFF. The CDR3 DNA reads TGTGCCAGCAGGGGGGGGAACACTGAAGCTTTCTTT.

The CDR3 region is CASSYLWQGANEQFF. The CDR3 coding sequence is TGTGCCAGCAGTTATTTATGGCAGGGGGCCAATGAGCAGTTCTTC. This chain joins TRBV28 and TRBJ2-1; 8 bases are a match to TRBD1. In germline, CDR1 is MDHEN, CDR2 SYDVKM. V lost 4 bases and J lost 6; bases outside the gene matches: 8. The CDR3 is 15 residues long.

The chain combines TRBV28 with TRBJ2-3; D may be TRBD1 (7 bases). CDR1 and CDR2 (germline): MDHEN, SYDVKM. V lost 3 bases to trimming and J lost 4 bases, with 14 bases between them. This CDR3 is built from 15 residues. CDR3 residues: CASSLGQGDSDTQYF. The DNA for the CDR3 is TGTGCCAGCAGTTTGGGGCAGGGGGACTCAGATACGCAGTATTTT.

This rearrangement joins TRBV6-1 to TRBJ2-5; TRBD2 matches at 12 bases. The CDR3 consists of 17 residues. Germline CDR1 and CDR2: MNHNS and SASEGT. V gave up 3 bases and J gave up 1 base; unmatched junction bases: 6. Written as DNA, the CDR3 is TGTGCCAGCAGTGACCCGGGACTAGCGGGCGGCCAAGAGACCCAGTACTTC. It is translated as CASSDPGLAGGQETQYF.

V and J are TRBV19 and TRBJ1-5; 8 bases are shared with TRBD1. Germline CDR1 is LNHDA and CDR2 is SQIVND (reference sequence). Trimming cost V 7 bases and J 2 bases; bases outside gene matches: 7. The length of the CDR3 is 15 residues. CDR3 sequence reads: CASTPPGGRNQPQHF. The CDR3 coding sequence is TGTGCCAGTACCCCGCCAGGGGGCCGCAATCAGCCCCAGCATTTT. The full variable domain, its missing parts supplied by reference TRBV19 and TRBJ1-5, is DGGITQSPKYLFRKEGQNVTLSCEQNLNHDAMYWYRQDPGQGLRLIYYSQIVNDFQKGDIAEGYSVSREKKESFPLTVTSAQKNPTAFYLCASTPPGGRNQPQHFGDGTRLSIL.